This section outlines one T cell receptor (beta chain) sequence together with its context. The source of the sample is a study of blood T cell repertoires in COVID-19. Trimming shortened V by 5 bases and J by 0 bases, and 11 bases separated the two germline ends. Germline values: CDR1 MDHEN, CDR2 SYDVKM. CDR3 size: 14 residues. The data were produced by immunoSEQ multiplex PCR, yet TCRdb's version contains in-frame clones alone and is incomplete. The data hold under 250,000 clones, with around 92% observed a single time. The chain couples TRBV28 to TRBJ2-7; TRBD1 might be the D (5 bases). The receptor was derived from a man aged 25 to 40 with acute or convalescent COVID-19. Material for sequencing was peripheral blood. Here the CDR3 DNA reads TGTGCCAGCAGTGCCACGACAGTCTCCTACGAGCAGTACTTC. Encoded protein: CASSATTVSYEQYF.